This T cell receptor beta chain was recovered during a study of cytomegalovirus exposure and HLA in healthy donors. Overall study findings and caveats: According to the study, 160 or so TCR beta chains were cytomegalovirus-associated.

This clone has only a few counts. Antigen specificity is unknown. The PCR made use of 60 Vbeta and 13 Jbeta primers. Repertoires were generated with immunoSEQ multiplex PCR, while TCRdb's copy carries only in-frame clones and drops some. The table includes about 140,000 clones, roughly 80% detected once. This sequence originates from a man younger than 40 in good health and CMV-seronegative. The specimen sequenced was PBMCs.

The CDR3 DNA is TGTGCCATCAGTGAAAACAGGGAAGCTTTCTTT. Encoded protein: CAISENREAFF. V gene TRBV10-3 combines with J gene TRBJ1-1; tentative D call: TRBD1 (5 bases). The germline V gene encodes CDR1 ENHRY and CDR2 SYGVKD. Trimming left V 3 bases short and J 8 bases short, with 7 bases between. This CDR3 spans 11 amino acids.